The rows below give T cell receptor beta chains drawn from one sample of a study of Graves' ophthalmopathy and Graves' hyperthyroidism. TCRdb fed the multiplex PCR reads into MiXCR, producing one record per CDR3 protein. The table lists about 620,000 distinct CDR3 sequences, 20% to 25% of them singletons, with roughly 7.4% in the top ten. The source material was peripheral blood. The source is a woman aged 18-30 years with stable Graves' hyperthyroidism. Some clones in this sample may be carry-over from other donors' samples. Each CDR3 is given with its conserved first and last residue. D genes are given only for firm matches. A row's size may be missing; if present it is once, few, many or a size class.

CDR3 protein,CDR3 DNA,J gene,D gene,V gene,clone size
CSVAWTGDTEAFF,TGCAGCGTGGCCTGGACAGGAGACACTGAAGCTTTCTTT,TRBJ1-1,TRBD1,TRBV29-1,-
CASITGNSPLHF,TGTGCCAGTATTACGGGTAATTCACCCCTCCACTTT,TRBJ1-6,-,TRBV19,few
CASRLTRRETQYF,TGTGCCAGCAGACTGACCCGAAGAGAGACCCAGTACTTC,TRBJ2-5,-,TRBV6-2/TRBV6-3,-
CASSLEGDGAFF,TGCGCCAGCAGCTTGGAAGGGGATGGAGCTTTCTTT,TRBJ1-1,-,TRBV5-1,many
CASTGFSSGNTIYF,TGTGCCAGCACCGGGTTTAGCTCTGGAAACACCATATATTTT,TRBJ1-3,-,TRBV7-8,-
CASTSRENTEAFF,TGTGCCAGCACTAGCAGAGAGAACACTGAAGCTTTCTTT,TRBJ1-1,-,TRBV6-1,many
CASSEAGVLAQYF,TGTGCCAGCAGTGAAGCGGGGGTGTTGGCCCAGTACTTC,TRBJ2-5,-,TRBV6-1,-
CASSYTGRGRSPLRF,TGTGCCAGCAGTTACACCGGACGGGGTCGGTCACCCCTCCGCTTT,TRBJ1-6,-,TRBV6-2/TRBV6-3,-
CSARDSGREGAGELFF,TGCAGTGCTAGAGATTCGGGCAGGGAAGGCGCCGGGGAGCTGTTTTTT,TRBJ2-2,-,TRBV20-1,-
CASSQVILGNTDAFF,TGTGCCAGCAGCCAAGTAATACTGGGTAACACTGATGCTTTCTTT,TRBJ1-1,-,TRBV4-2,few
CASSFGGPRSEKLFF,TGTGCCAGCAGTTTTGGGGGGCCCCGTAGCGAAAAACTGTTTTTT,TRBJ1-4,-,TRBV12-3/TRBV12-4,-
CSVEDRYTGELFF,TGCAGCGTTGAAGACAGATACACCGGGGAGCTGTTTTTT,TRBJ2-2,-,TRBV29-1,few
CASSLGHSNSPLHF,TGTGCCAGCAGCTTAGGGCACAGCAATTCACCCCTCCACTTT,TRBJ1-6,-,TRBV13,many
CSALTSGPGREQYF,TGCAGTGCTCTGACTAGCGGGCCGGGGAGAGAGCAGTACTTC,TRBJ2-7,TRBD2,TRBV20-1,many
CASSFPRGGIKTQYF,TGTGCCAGCAGCTTCCCTCGGGGGGGCATAAAGACCCAGTACTTC,TRBJ2-5,TRBD2,TRBV7-2,-
CASSYSYPMTSGSYEQYF,TGTGCCAGCAGTTACTCCTATCCGATGACTAGCGGCTCCTACGAGCAGTACTTC,TRBJ2-7,TRBD2,TRBV6-2/TRBV6-3,many
CAWSGGAGYEQYF,TGTGCCTGGTCGGGGGGCGCTGGCTACGAGCAGTACTTC,TRBJ2-7,-,TRBV30,many
CASRELEDYGYTF,TGTGCCAGCAGGGAGCTGGAGGACTATGGCTACACCTTC,TRBJ1-2,-,TRBV6-2/TRBV6-3,-
CASSFLRSGQPQHF,TGTGCCAGCAGCTTTTTGAGGTCAGGCCAGCCCCAGCATTTT,TRBJ1-5,-,TRBV7-2,few
CAMQTGIGGELFF,TGTGCCATGCAGACAGGGATAGGCGGGGAGCTGTTTTTT,TRBJ2-2,TRBD1,TRBV7-9,many
CASSFRDGIQETQYF,TGTGCCAGTAGTTTCCGGGACGGAATCCAAGAGACCCAGTACTTC,TRBJ2-5,-,TRBV19,many
CASSATGVVNTEAFF,TGTGCCAGCAGCGCTACAGGGGTGGTGAACACTGAAGCTTTCTTT,TRBJ1-1,TRBD1,TRBV7-9,many
CASSPLRGESGGYTF,TGTGCCAGCAGCCCCCTGAGGGGGGAAAGCGGTGGCTACACCTTC,TRBJ1-2,-,TRBV2,-
CASSLVDRASPLHF,TGTGCCAGCAGTCTCGTGGACAGGGCTTCACCCCTCCACTTT,TRBJ1-6,TRBD1,TRBV12-3/TRBV12-4,many
CSAISTGLNQPQHF,TGCAGTGCCATCTCGACAGGGCTTAATCAGCCCCAGCATTTT,TRBJ1-5,TRBD1,TRBV20-1,many
CASNLQGKGSPLHF,TGTGCCAGCAACTTACAGGGGAAAGGATCACCCCTCCACTTT,TRBJ1-6,TRBD1,TRBV12-3/TRBV12-4,many
CASSLPGRNSYEQYF,TGTGCCAGCAGTCTACCGGGACGGAACTCCTACGAGCAGTACTTC,TRBJ2-7,-,TRBV7-9,-
CASSQGGRSGLGYTF,TGTGCCAGCAGCCAAGGTGGTCGGAGCGGTTTAGGCTACACCTTC,TRBJ1-2,-,TRBV4-2,many
CASSVVSANYGYTF,TGTGCCAGCAGCGTAGTGTCGGCGAACTATGGCTACACCTTC,TRBJ1-2,-,TRBV9,-